This T cell receptor (beta chain) was captured by sequencing in a study of blood T cells in healthy people across ages. Only a few counts were recorded for this clonotype. Donor samples were obtained from healthy Caucasian individuals from Russia, aged about 6 to 90. A J-beta primer mix and a sample-barcoded 5' primer were used in a second PCR of roughly 6 to 12 cycles. TCRdb independently ran MiXCR on the 5' RACE reads; one entry per CDR3 protein. The sample shows hundreds of thousands of distinct CDR3 sequences, roughly 31% of them seen only once. The V gene's germline CDR1 is SGHDT and CDR2 YYEEEE. V was clipped by 2 bases and J by 1 base, with 15 bases between them. The CDR3 totals 16 residues.

The specimen was blood. The TCR sequence derives from a woman aged 80 or over in good health. V usage is TRBV5-6 and J usage is TRBJ2-5; TRBD2 might be the D (5 bases). CDR3 protein: CASSLVERVAQETQYF. For the CDR3, the DNA is TGTGCCAGCAGCTTAGTGGAGAGGGTGGCCCAAGAGACCCAGTACTTC.